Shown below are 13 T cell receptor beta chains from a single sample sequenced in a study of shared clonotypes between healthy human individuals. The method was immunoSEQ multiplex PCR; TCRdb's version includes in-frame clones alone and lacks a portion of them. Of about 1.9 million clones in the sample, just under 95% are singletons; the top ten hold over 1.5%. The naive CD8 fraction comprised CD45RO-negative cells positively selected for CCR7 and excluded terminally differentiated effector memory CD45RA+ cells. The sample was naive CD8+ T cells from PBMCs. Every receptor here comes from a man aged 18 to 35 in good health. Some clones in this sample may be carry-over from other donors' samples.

The CDR3 is CASSVEGGPVGDTQYF. In DNA, the CDR3 is TGTGCCAGCAGCGTAGAAGGAGGCCCAGTTGGCGATACGCAGTATTTT. V gene TRBV9 combines with J gene TRBJ2-3, with D perhaps matching TRBD2 (5 bases). Germline V gene data show CDR1 as SGDLS and CDR2 as YYNGEE. There are 16 residues in the CDR3. Trimming took off 0 bases at V and 6 bases at J, with 17 bases between the two ends.

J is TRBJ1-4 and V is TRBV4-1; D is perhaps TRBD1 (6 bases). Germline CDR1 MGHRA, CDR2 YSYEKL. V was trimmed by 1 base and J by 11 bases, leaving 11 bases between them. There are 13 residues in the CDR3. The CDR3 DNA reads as TGCGCCAGCAGCCAAGGGAGGGGGGCTAAACTGTTTTTT. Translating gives CASSQGRGAKLFF.

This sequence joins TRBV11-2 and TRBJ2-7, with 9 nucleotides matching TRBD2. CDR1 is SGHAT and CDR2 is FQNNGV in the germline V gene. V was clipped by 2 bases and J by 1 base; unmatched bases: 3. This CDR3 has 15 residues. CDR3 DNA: TGTGCCAGCAGCTTATCAGCGGGGGGTTCCTACGAGCAGTACTTC. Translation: CASSLSAGGSYEQYF.

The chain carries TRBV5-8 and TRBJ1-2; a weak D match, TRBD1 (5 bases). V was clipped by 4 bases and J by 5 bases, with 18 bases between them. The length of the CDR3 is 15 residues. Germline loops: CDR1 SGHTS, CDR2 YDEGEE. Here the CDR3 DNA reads TGTGCCAGCAGCGCACCACAGGTTGGGCTTTATGGCTACACCTTC. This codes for CASSAPQVGLYGYTF.

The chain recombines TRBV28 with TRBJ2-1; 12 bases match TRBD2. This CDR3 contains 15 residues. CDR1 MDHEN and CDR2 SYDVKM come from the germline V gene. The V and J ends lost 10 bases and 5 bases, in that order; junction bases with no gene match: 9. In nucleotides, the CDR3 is TGTGCCACCTCGCCTAGCGGGAGGGTGAACAATGAGCAGTTCTTC. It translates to CATSPSGRVNNEQFF. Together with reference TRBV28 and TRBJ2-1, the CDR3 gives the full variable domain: DVKVTQSSRYLVKRTGEKVFLECVQDMDHENMFWYRQDPGLGLRLIYFSYDVKMKEKGDIPEGYSVSREKKERFSLILESASTNQTSMYLCATSPSGRVNNEQFFGPGTRLTVL.

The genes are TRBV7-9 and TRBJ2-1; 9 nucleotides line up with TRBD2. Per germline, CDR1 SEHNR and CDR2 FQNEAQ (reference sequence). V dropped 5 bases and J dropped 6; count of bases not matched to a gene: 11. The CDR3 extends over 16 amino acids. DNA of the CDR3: TGTGCCAGCAGCCCGCGGGCGGGAGGGAGTGGCAATGAGCAGTTCTTC. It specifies CASSPRAGGSGNEQFF.

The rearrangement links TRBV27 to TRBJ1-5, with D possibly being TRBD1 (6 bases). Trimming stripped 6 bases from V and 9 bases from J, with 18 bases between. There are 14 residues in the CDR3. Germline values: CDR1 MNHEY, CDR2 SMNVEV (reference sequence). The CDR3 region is CASSSLRGEMPQHF. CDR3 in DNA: TGTGCCAGCAGCTCCCTAAGGGGGGAGATGCCCCAGCATTTT.

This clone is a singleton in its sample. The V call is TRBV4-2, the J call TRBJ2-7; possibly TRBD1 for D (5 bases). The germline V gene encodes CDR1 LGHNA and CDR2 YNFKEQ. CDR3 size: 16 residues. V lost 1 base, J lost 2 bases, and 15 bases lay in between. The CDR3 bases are TGTGCCAGCAGCCAAGTTTTACATGACAGAGCCTACGAGCAGTACTTC. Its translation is CASSQVLHDRAYEQYF.

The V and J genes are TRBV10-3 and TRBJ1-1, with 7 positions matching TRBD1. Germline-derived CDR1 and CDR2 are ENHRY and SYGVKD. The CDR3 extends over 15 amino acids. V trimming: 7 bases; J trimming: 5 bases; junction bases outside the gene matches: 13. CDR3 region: CAIKGGDSGGTEAFF. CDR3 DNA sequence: TGTGCCATCAAGGGCGGGGACTCAGGGGGGACTGAAGCTTTCTTT.

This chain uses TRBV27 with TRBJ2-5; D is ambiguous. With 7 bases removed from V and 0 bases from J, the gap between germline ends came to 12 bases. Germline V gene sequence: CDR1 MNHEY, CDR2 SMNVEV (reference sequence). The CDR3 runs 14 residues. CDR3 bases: TGTGCCAGCAAGAGGCGTGTGAACCAAGAGACCCAGTACTTC. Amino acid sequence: CASKRRVNQETQYF.

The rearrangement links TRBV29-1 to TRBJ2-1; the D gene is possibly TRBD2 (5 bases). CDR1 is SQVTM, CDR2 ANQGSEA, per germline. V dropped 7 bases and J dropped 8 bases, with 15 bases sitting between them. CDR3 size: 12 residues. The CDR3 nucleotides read TGCAGCGCGAAATTGTGGGGAGATGAGCAGTTCTTC. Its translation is CSAKLWGDEQFF.

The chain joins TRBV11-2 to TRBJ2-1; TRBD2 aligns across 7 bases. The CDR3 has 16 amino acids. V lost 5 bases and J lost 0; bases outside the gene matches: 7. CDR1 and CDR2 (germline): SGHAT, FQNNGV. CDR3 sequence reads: CASSPILAPSYNEQFF. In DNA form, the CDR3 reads TGTGCCAGCAGCCCAATACTAGCGCCCTCCTACAATGAGCAGTTCTTC.

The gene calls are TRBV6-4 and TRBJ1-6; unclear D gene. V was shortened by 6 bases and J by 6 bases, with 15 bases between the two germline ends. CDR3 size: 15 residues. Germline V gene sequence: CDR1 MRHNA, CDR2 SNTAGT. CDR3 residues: CASRPLGAANSPLHF. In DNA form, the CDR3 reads TGTGCCAGCAGACCACTGGGAGCGGCTAATTCACCCCTCCACTTT.